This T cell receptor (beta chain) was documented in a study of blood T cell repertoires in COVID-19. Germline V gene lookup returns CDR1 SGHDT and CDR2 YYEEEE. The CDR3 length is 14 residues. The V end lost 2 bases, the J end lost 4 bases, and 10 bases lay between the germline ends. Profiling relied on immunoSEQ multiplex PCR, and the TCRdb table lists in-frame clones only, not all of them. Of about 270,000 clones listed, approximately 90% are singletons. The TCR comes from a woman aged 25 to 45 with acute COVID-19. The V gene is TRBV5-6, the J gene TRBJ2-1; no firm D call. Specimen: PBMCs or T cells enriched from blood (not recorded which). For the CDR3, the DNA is TGTGCCAGCAGCTTTATGAACGGTTACAATGAGCAGTTCTTC. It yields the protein CASSFMNGYNEQFF.